This T cell receptor (beta chain) was documented in a study of shared clonotypes between healthy human individuals. Notes on the study in general: The study generally estimated greater richness for naive than memory subsets. Clonotype sharing among donors likely depends on sequencing depth.

CDR3 size: 15 residues. Germline trimming cut 4 bases from V and 1 base from J; bases unmatched to any gene: 4. Germline lookup yields CDR1 SEHNR and CDR2 FQNEAQ (reference sequence). Some clones are missing from TCRdb's copy, which holds only in-frame ones; the method was immunoSEQ multiplex PCR. The sample yields more than 2 million clones, 80% to 95% seen once. The naive CD8 fraction comprised CD45RO-negative cells positively selected for CCR7 and excluded terminally differentiated effector memory CD45RA+ cells. This clone came up once. The antigen remains unidentified. The sequenced material came from naive CD8+ T cells from PBMCs. This TCR derives from a man aged 18 to 29 in good health. Some clones in this sample may be carry-over from other donors' samples. The chain couples TRBV7-9 to TRBJ2-7, with TRBD2 matching over 10 bases. The CDR3 region is CASSSGLATSYEQYF. In DNA form, the CDR3 reads TGTGCCAGCAGCTCGGGACTAGCGACTTCCTACGAGCAGTACTTC.